The present TCR beta chain was sequenced within a study of T cell clonotyping in hematopoietic cell transplantation. For the study at large: Recipient samples before transplant were obtained post-cytoreduction.

V shed 4 bases, J shed 2 bases, and the junction held 10 bases outside the gene matches. Per the germline V gene, CDR1 is SGHTS and CDR2 is YDEGEE. The CDR3 is 19 amino acids. Data came from immunoSEQ multiplex PCR; TCRdb stores just in-frame clones and leaves some out. The top ten hold around 1.7% of the sample, which has about 76,000 clones, almost 97% seen once. The time point denotes: recipient sample about 28 days before transplant, after cytoreduction. Samples: about 28 days before transplant, then days 30, 100 and 180 after. Study observations and caveats: Without cell sorting, CD4 versus CD8 contributions remain unresolved. Few recipient clonotypes overlapped donors; over 95% were de novo at given depth.

Worth noting for this clone: Its antigen is still unknown.

The chain uses TRBV5-8 and TRBJ2-6; 12 bases fit TRBD1. The TCR sequence derives from a woman in her 50s with acute myeloid leukemia. Some clones in this sample may be carry-over from other donors' samples. The specimen comprised peripheral blood mononuclear cells, sampled before stem cell transplant. Here the CDR3 reads CASSVKTRDRGPGANVLTF. CDR3 in DNA: TGTGCCAGCAGCGTAAAGACCCGGGACAGGGGGCCTGGGGCCAACGTCCTGACTTTC.